This T cell receptor beta chain was identified during a study of shared clonotypes between healthy human individuals. This CDR3 is built from 18 residues. The ends lost 0 bases at V and 4 bases at J; junction bases unmatched: 10. CDR1 is LGHNA, CDR2 YNFKEQ, per germline. Unsorted PBMC DNA was run through sequencing on ten immunoSEQ deep assay plates. Method: immunoSEQ multiplex PCR; TCRdb's copy keeps in-frame clones and lacks some. The sample contains about 500,000 clones, about 74% of which appear only once. The TCR sequence derives from a middle-aged woman in good health. Some clones in this sample may be carry-over from other donors' samples. The source material was PBMCs. This chain joins TRBV4-2 and TRBJ2-1; 9 nucleotides line up with TRBD2. CDR3 in DNA: TGTGCCAGCAGCCAAGAGACTAGCGGTATGACCCCTTACAATGAGCAGTTCTTC. It specifies CASSQETSGMTPYNEQFF.